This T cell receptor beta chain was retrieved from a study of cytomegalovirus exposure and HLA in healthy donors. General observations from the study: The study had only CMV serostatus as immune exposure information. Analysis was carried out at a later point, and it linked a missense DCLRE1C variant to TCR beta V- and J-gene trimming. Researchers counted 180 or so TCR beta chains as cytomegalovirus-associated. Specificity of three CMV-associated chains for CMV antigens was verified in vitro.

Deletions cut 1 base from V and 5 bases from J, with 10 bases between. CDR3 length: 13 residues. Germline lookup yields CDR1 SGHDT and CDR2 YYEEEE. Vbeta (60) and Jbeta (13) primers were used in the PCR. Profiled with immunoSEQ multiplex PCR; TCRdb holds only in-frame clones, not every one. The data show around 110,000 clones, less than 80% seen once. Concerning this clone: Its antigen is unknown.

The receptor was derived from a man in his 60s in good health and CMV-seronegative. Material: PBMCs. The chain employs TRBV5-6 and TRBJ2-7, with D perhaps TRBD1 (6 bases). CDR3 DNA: TGTGCCAGCAGCTTGCACGGGACAAACGAGCAGTACTTC. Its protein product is CASSLHGTNEQYF. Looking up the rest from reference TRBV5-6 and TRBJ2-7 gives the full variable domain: DAGVTQSPTHLIKTRGQQVTLRCSPKSGHDTVSWYQQALGQGPQFIFQYYEEEERQRGNFPDRFSGHQFPNYSSELNVNALLLGDSALYLCASSLHGTNEQYFGPGTRLTVT.